Reported below is one T cell receptor beta chain. No antigen is known for it. Measured with immunoSEQ multiplex PCR; TCRdb has only the in-frame clones, and not every one. The profile covers approximately 74,000 clones, with 73% appearing a single time and less than 2.5% taken by the ten largest. The record originates from a study of vaccination effects on CD4 cells after COVID-19. V lost 0 bases to trimming and J lost 2 bases, with 5 bases between them. The germline V gene encodes CDR1 SGHRS and CDR2 YFSETQ. CDR3 length equals 13 residues. Following 10 days of culture, CD4+ T cells were isolated. Each participant was administered two doses of either the BNT162b2 or the mRNA-1273 vaccine.

This TCR was recovered from a human donor who received a COVID-19 vaccine. The sequences come from CD4+ T cells from PBMCs cultured without peptide, collected after COVID-19 vaccination. This chain links TRBV5-1 with TRBJ1-2, with D unresolved. The CDR3 here is CASSLGRNYGYTF. The CDR3 coding sequence is TGCGCCAGCAGCTTGGGACGGAACTATGGCTACACCTTC.